This T cell receptor beta chain was sequenced in a study of cytomegalovirus exposure and HLA in healthy donors (dated by TCRdb to between 2016 and 2019). As for the study more broadly: An earlier analysis of under 600 of the donors reported about 290 Gb of sequence data and roughly 100 million unique TCR beta sequences from approximately 180 million T cells. Approximately 300 gigabases of sequencing data and tens of millions of unique TCR sequences made up an early release that covered approximately 700 HLA-typed donors. Among the approximately 420 genotyped donors, around 81% belonged to the genetic ancestry cluster associated with self-reported Caucasian donors. The study aimed to test whether cataloging public T cell receptors could reveal signatures of past pathogen exposure. The study profiled the T cell repertoires of some 610 subjects by immunosequencing and related them to cytomegalovirus serostatus. Besides the first cohort of some 670 subjects, a separate validation cohort made up of 90 to 150 different subjects was used. The study combined high-throughput TCR immunosequencing, statistical association of individual TCRs with disease status, and machine learning to predict cytomegalovirus infection status. A later analysis re-analyzed previously published TCR beta repertoires from roughly 600 donors and added high-resolution HLA genotyping to study TCR occurrence patterns. In the later analysis, no new phenotypic data were used to find candidate immune exposures; instead, reliance was placed on TCR beta sequences and their occurrence across donors. An earlier analysis of fewer than 750 of the donors used high-throughput TCR beta sequencing to judge whether each TCR beta V gene segment behaved as functional or pseudogenic. Donor age, sex, ethnicity and CMV serostatus were collected together with the repertoire data. Genome-wide SNP genotypes for about 65% of the roughly 670 donors were used in a later genetic analysis, which treated that subset as a discovery cohort. All discovery cohort repertoires had been generated using a single sequencing platform. HLA typing included class I and class II loci at four-digit resolution. The number of typed donors differed by locus: 629-630 for A, B, C, DRB1 and DQB1; approximately 520 for DQA1; around 580 for DPA1; and 400 to 480 for DPB1. Because of strong linkage in the cohort, a handful of DR-DQ haplotypes were treated as single units for association and clustering. Among a few hundred genotyped donors of the cohort, an average of 235,054 unique TCR beta nucleotide sequences were sequenced per donor, roughly a sixth of them non-productive.

Worth noting for this clone: What this receptor recognizes is not known. No clone much larger than this one lies a single base away; base qualities are absent.

Library method: the immunoSEQ multiplex PCR assay. A mixture of 60 forward primers for TCR Vbeta segments and 13 reverse primers for TCR Jbeta segments was used in the multiplex PCR. The CDR3 region of rearranged TCR beta genes was amplified from genomic DNA with a multiplex PCR assay. The amplified TCR beta libraries were sequenced on the Illumina HiSeq System as 87-base-pair reads. The paper's data handling went like this. A later analysis tallied tens of millions of unique TCR beta chains across the 666 repertoires, and about 12 million of those chains were shared by two or more donors. To remove PCR and sequencing errors, raw reads were error-corrected and collapsed into unique sequences using a nearest-neighbor algorithm that merged closely related sequences. To assign V, D and J gene segments, CDR3 sequences were aligned to IMGT reference sequences. For a sequence to be retained, a match of at least six nucleotides was required to both a V gene segment and a J gene segment. Rearrangements were classified as productive when the CDR3 lacked stop codons and remained in frame with V and J, and all other rearrangements were classified as non-productive. Following IMGT convention, CDR3 was defined as the stretch from the second conserved V-encoded cysteine to the conserved J-encoded phenylalanine. In an earlier analysis of 500 to 650 of the donors, sequences lacking an unambiguous match to a single V gene segment were excluded. In an earlier analysis of approximately 590 of the donors, a V segment was called functional when productive rearrangements were above 56.7%, and segregating when the standard deviation between donors exceeded 5%. A statistical classification framework was developed to diagnose cytomegalovirus status using the catalog of TCR beta chain sequences. In a later analysis, V and J genes were assigned by comparing TCR nucleotide sequences against IMGT/GENE-DB human TR gene sequences. In a later analysis, CDR3 sequences and most-parsimonious VDJ recombination scenarios were assigned using the TCRdist pipeline. In a later analysis, each TCR beta chain was defined by its CDR3 amino acid sequence together with its V-gene family, and reads lacking a unique V-gene family were excluded. To address suspected cross-contamination and a sequencing artifact, a later analysis removed 592 highly shared, low-generation-probability nucleotide sequences. In a later analysis, a clonal expansion index was calculated for each public chain from normalized within-repertoire ranks of inferred template counts. In a later analysis, generation probabilities were computed with a VDJ recombination model fitted to out-of-frame rearrangements, and the resulting probabilities were checked against IGoR. A later analysis scored TCR-TCR, TCR-HLA and TCR-CMV co-occurrence with hypergeometric tests, applying a repertoire-size bias correction to TCR pairs. False discovery rates were estimated in a later analysis by permuting HLA or CMV assignments 20 times. In a later analysis, co-occurring TCRs were grouped using DBSCAN, with TCRdist sequence similarity added in when clustering inside HLA-allele-positive subsets. Repertoires with fewer than 30,000 or more than 120,000 public chains were left out of co-occurrence clustering, as were five repertoires with anomalous nucleotide sharing. TCRdb limited this immuneACCESS table to in-frame rearrangements with V and J called. A share of clones is missing; checked studies link under half to unresolved V genes, and the rest is unexplained. D and trimming were read from the DNA, whereas the V and J calls and clone size are those reported in that table. The sample table records 150,000 to 200,000 clones; approximately 83% of these occur just once. Approximately 3% of the sample rests with the top ten.

CDR1 is given as SGHTA and CDR2 as FQGTGA, both from the germline V gene. Germline trimming: 8 bases from V, 0 bases from J; junction bases outside gene matches: 15. From cysteine to phenylalanine, the CDR3 is 19 amino acids long. Of all the DNA, just the CDR3 is kept, 57 bases in frame from base 1. In total, 500 to 700 healthy bone marrow donors made up the cohort. Cohort members were all nominally healthy when sampled, although unrecorded immune exposures were likely present. The donor tested CMV seronegative and was one of the 352 seronegative cohort members. A peripheral blood sample was collected from each donor, and TCR beta sequencing was performed on peripheral blood mononuclear cells. The Qiagen DNeasy Blood Extraction Kit was used to extract genomic DNA from the blood cell samples. The paper's findings and limits, for the study overall: Strong co-occurrence of HLA alleles, especially DR and DQ, made assigning TCR associations to individual alleles difficult. Some IMGT-functional V segments, including TRBV6-2 and TRBV6-3, could not be told apart with the 87-base-pair reads, so those segments were excluded. The cohort was sequenced for TCR beta chains only, and without alpha or paired-chain data the features that could be detected were limited. In a later analysis, several top co-occurrence clusters were reported to appear linked to parvovirus B19, influenza, CMV and Epstein-Barr virus. A further reported finding was that TCR beta sequences accurately predicted the HLA-A and HLA-B alleles for most subjects in the first cohort. Because HLA typing was unavailable for some donors at each locus, only the typed subset was used in association tests. Broadly in line with IMGT annotations, most TCR beta V segments showed up in productive rearrangements about 87% or about 30% of the time in an earlier analysis of some 590 of the donors. Correlated functional status among segregating V segments might be attributable to linkage disequilibrium, but an unknown experimental factor could not be ruled out. V-gene and J-gene trimming of TCR beta chains was associated with a missense DCLRE1C variant in a later genetic analysis, and the association was replicated in an independent cohort. The classifier was reported to diagnose cytomegalovirus status with high specificity and sensitivity in both the original and validation cohorts. In a later analysis, HLA-associated TCR beta chains were found to be more clonally expanded and to have lower generation probabilities than equally common non-associated chains. The study gave a list of 150 to 200 TCR beta chains associated with cytomegalovirus. A cluster of highly shared sequence variants was judged likely to be a technical artifact of the sequencing pipeline. A later analysis found that most CMV-associated TCR beta chains appeared HLA-restricted, with HLA associations seemingly driven largely by CMV exposure. Roughly uniform sequencing depth across donors was assumed in presence/absence analyses, although this assumption may not hold. According to a later genetic analysis, donors in an Asian-associated ancestry cluster had fewer N-insertions in productive TCRs than the approximately 610-donor mean. In vitro tests confirmed that three of the cytomegalovirus-associated TCR beta chains recognize cytomegalovirus antigens. Because counts were too low, fewer than 20 rarely observed V segments, including chromosome 9 orphons, were excluded from the earlier analysis of about 500 of the donors. Immune exposure information for the cohort was limited to CMV serostatus. According to the authors, the approach could potentially be generalized to other disease states and immunological phenotypes. A later analysis found that TCR association rates varied across HLA loci, with DRB1 alleles showing the most associated TCRs and HLA-C alleles the fewest. Specific HLA alleles were associated with roughly 16,000 TCR beta sequences at a false discovery rate of 0.05 in a later analysis. Most TCR sequences were observed very rarely across donors, whereas some public TCRs were present in many individuals.

This TCR was sampled from a male donor in good health and CMV-seronegative. The chain is assembled from TRBV7-3 and TRBJ1-6; a stretch of 8 junction bases matches TRBD1. Sequencing was performed on PBMCs. The nucleotides are TGTGCCAGCCTCTTAGTCTGGCAGGGGGCCCTCTCCTATAATTCACCCCTCCACTTT. Its coded protein is CASLLVWQGALSYNSPLHF.